The 9 T cell receptor beta chains below all came from one sample that was sequenced in a study of shared clonotypes between healthy human individuals. Profiling relied on immunoSEQ multiplex PCR, and the TCRdb table lists in-frame clones only, not all of them. The sample gives about 2.1 million clones, about 93% of which show up once; over 1.5% is in the top ten. Only CD45RO-negative cells positively selected for CCR7 counted as naive CD8 cells, so terminally differentiated effector memory CD45RA+ cells were excluded. The source material was naive CD8+ T cells from PBMCs. Receptors were obtained from a man younger than 30 in good health. Some clones in this sample may be carry-over from other donors' samples.

The V and J genes are TRBV4-1 and TRBJ2-3; D gene unclear. From germline, CDR1 is MGHRA and CDR2 YSYEKL. The V gene lost 0 bases and the J gene lost 3 bases, with 10 bases spanning the gap. The length of the CDR3 is 15 residues. CDR3 sequence: CASSQDVSRTDTQYF. CDR3 nucleotides: TGCGCCAGCAGCCAAGACGTCTCCAGAACAGATACGCAGTATTTT.

This clone is a singleton in its sample. The chain is built from TRBV5-6 and TRBJ1-1; D is ambiguous. Germline V CDR1 and CDR2: SGHDT, YYEEEE. The ends were cut back, 4 bases at V and 5 bases at J, with 12 bases in the middle. This CDR3 contains 13 residues. The CDR3 is CASSHNLQTEAFF. The CDR3 DNA reads as TGTGCCAGCAGCCATAATCTCCAGACTGAAGCTTTCTTT.

Turning to this clone: This CDR3 is also generated by other DNA sequences in the sample. Written as DNA, the CDR3 is TGTGCCAGCAGCCCGAGGGGACATTCCTACGAGCAGTACTTC. It yields the protein CASSPRGHSYEQYF. The V and J genes are TRBV7-2 and TRBJ2-7; D possibly corresponds to TRBD1 (6 bases). This CDR3 has 14 amino acids. Trimming left V 5 bases short and J 1 base short, with 12 bases between. Germline V gene sequence: CDR1 SGHTA, CDR2 FQGNSA. Filled out from reference TRBV7-2 and TRBJ2-7, the complete variable domain reads GAGVSQSPSNKVTEKGKDVELRCDPISGHTALYWYRQSLGQGLEFLIYFQGNSAPDKSGLPSDRFSAERTGGSVSTLTIQRTQQEDSAVYLCASSPRGHSYEQYFGPGTRLTVT.

This clone was counted a single time. The CDR3 DNA reads TGTGCCAGCAGTCTAGGGCCGGGACAGCTCGGGCTCTATGGCTACACCTTC. Translation gives CASSLGPGQLGLYGYTF. This chain joins TRBV11-2 and TRBJ1-2; 7 bases fit TRBD1. Per germline, CDR1 SGHAT and CDR2 FQNNGV. J was trimmed by 4 bases and V by 6 bases; bases with no gene match: 17. The CDR3 runs to 17 residues.

A word on this clone: Other DNA sequences in the same sample also yield this CDR3. J is TRBJ2-1 and V is TRBV7-9, with unresolved D. The CDR3 runs to 13 residues. V lost 3 bases to trimming and J lost 8 bases, with 11 bases between them. Germline CDR1 is SEHNR and CDR2 is FQNEAQ (reference sequence). As DNA, the CDR3 is TGTGCCAGCAGCTTGACTTCTTCGGATGAGCAGTTCTTC. Amino acids: CASSLTSSDEQFF.

In this sample, this clone turned up once. The chain combines TRBV28 with TRBJ1-1; D ambiguous. Looked up from germline, CDR1 is MDHEN and CDR2 is SYDVKM. This CDR3 region has 17 residues. Between the trimmed V and J ends, which lost 5 bases and 0 bases, there was a span of 19 bases. CDR3 DNA sequence: TGTGCCAGCAGTCACCCTCGGGAGGTACCGGTGAACACTGAAGCTTTCTTT. It is translated as CASSHPREVPVNTEAFF.

This sequence joins TRBV4-1 and TRBJ2-3, with 8 bases identical to TRBD2. This CDR3 is 17 amino acids long. Germline V lookup: CDR1 MGHRA, CDR2 YSYEKL. V lost 0 bases and J lost 0; bases outside the gene matches: 5. CDR3 residues: CASSQENRGGSTDTQYF. CDR3 nucleotide sequence: TGCGCCAGCAGCCAAGAAAACCGGGGGGGTAGCACAGATACGCAGTATTTT.

The chain has TRBV6-6 and TRBJ2-1, with a tentative D call TRBD1 (5 bases). CDR1 is MNHNY and CDR2 is SVGAGI in the germline V gene (reference sequence). The CDR3 has 12 amino acids. Trimming left V 5 bases short and J 7 bases short, with 9 bases between. This chain's CDR3 is CASSPRANEQFF. Written as DNA, the CDR3 is TGTGCCAGCAGTCCCAGGGCGAATGAGCAGTTCTTC.

CDR3: CASSQGQPQETQYF. The CDR3 bases are TGTGCCAGCAGCCAGGGACAGCCACAAGAGACCCAGTACTTC. V gene TRBV7-8 combines with J gene TRBJ2-5; 7 bases are shared with TRBD1. Germline loops: CDR1 SGHVS, CDR2 FQNEAQ. Losses at the gene ends were 5 bases for V and 2 bases for J; bases not matched to a gene: 5. The CDR3 has 14 amino acids.